What follows are 32 T cell receptor beta chains derived from one specimen sequenced in a study of T cells in Graves' hyperthyroidism and ophthalmopathy (dated by TCRdb to about 2019). Library prep was done by multiplex PCR. The reads were generated on an Illumina HiSeq 2000. Amplification of TCR beta CDR3 regions was carried out from RNA transcripts. A first-round RT-PCR of the TCR CDR3 used the HTBI primer set with the Qiagen OneStep RT-PCR kit. Using fastp trimming at Q25 and MiXCR clonotype assembly, TCRdb reanalyzed the public sequencing data and kept in-frame beta chains. Rows matching on CDR3 protein sequence are summarized as one entry with the most common DNA and genes. This sample comprises about 640,000 distinct CDR3 sequences, over 40% of them detected only once. The ten largest clones add up to approximately 7.2% of the sample. The specimen sequenced was peripheral blood or thyroid tissue (not recorded which). The receptors were sampled from an adult man with Graves' disease, either hyperthyroidism or ophthalmopathy (not recorded which).

There are many counts of this clonotype. The chain is built from TRBV7-8 and TRBJ1-5; 7 positions agree with TRBD1. The CDR3 has 15 amino acids. J lost 7 bases, V lost 5 bases, and 11 bases had no gene match. Germline assignment: CDR1 SGHVS and CDR2 FQNEAQ. CDR3 loop: CASSAGTALRQPQHF. In DNA form, the CDR3 reads TGTGCCAGCAGCGCCGGGACAGCCCTTAGGCAGCCCCAGCATTTT.

This rearrangement joins TRBV2 to TRBJ1-4; 9 bases match TRBD1. The CDR3 covers 16 residues. Germline assignment: CDR1 SNHLY and CDR2 FYNNEI. The junction had 8 bases not matched to a gene; V was cut back by 6 bases and J by 3 bases. Here the CDR3 reads CASRDRGMPANEKLFF. CDR3 nucleotide sequence: TGTGCCAGCAGGGACAGGGGTATGCCGGCTAATGAAAAACTGTTTTTT.

This clonotype has only a few counts. V is TRBV29-1 and J is TRBJ2-7; 11 bases agree with TRBD2. V lost 2 bases and J lost 0; bases outside the gene matches: 0. The length of the CDR3 is 14 residues. In germline, CDR1 is SQVTM, CDR2 ANQGSEA. The CDR3 loop reads CSVETSGSSYEQYF. In DNA form, the CDR3 reads TGCAGCGTTGAAACTAGCGGGAGCTCCTACGAGCAGTACTTC.

The chain couples TRBV25-1 to TRBJ1-2, with 10 bases lining up with TRBD1. The CDR3 totals 16 residues. V trimming: 5 bases; J trimming: 7 bases; junction bases outside the gene matches: 13. Germline CDR1 and CDR2: MGHDK and SYGVNS. In nucleotides, the CDR3 is TGTGCCAGCAGTATCCCCGGGACAGGGGATAGGGGTGGCTACACCTTC. This gives the protein CASSIPGTGDRGGYTF.

The V call is TRBV11-3, the J call TRBJ1-1; TRBD1 matches at 9 bases. The CDR3 covers 13 residues. Trimming took 5 bases from V and 7 from J; bases not matched to a gene: 5. Germline CDR1 is SGHNT and CDR2 is YENEEA. The CDR3 sequence: CASSRDRASEAFF. The CDR3 bases are TGTGCCAGCAGCCGGGACAGGGCGAGTGAAGCTTTCTTT.

V and J are TRBV7-2 and TRBJ1-5, with D perhaps matching TRBD1 (5 bases). Trimming cost V 5 bases and J 6 bases, with 14 bases left between them. The CDR3 extends over 14 amino acids. CDR1 is SGHTA, CDR2 FQGNSA, per germline. As DNA, the CDR3 is TGTGCCAGCAGCCCCTCCGGGGCGGGTCAGCCCCAGCATTTT. This sequence encodes CASSPSGAGQPQHF.

This clonotype was counted only a few times. The chain recombines TRBV29-1 with TRBJ1-2; 9 nucleotides agree with TRBD1. Germline assignment: CDR1 SQVTM and CDR2 ANQGSEA. J gave up 6 bases and V 7 bases, and 15 bases lay outside the gene matches. The CDR3 extends over 15 amino acids. The CDR3 is CSAIGQGTFEDGYTF. The CDR3 bases are TGCAGCGCCATAGGACAGGGGACGTTCGAGGATGGCTACACCTTC. Based on the CDR3 plus reference TRBV29-1 and TRBJ1-2, the full variable domain is SAVISQKPSRDICQRGTSLTIQCQVDSQVTMMFWYRQQPGQSLTLIATANQGSEATYESGFVIDKFPISRPNLTFSTLTVSNMSPEDSSIYLCSAIGQGTFEDGYTFGSGTRLTVV.

A word on this clonotype: Possible read error: a much larger clone is one base away. J is TRBJ1-1 and V is TRBV11-2; 9 bases align to TRBD1. The CDR3 covers 13 residues. V lost 3 bases to trimming and J lost 7 bases; unmatched junction nucleotides: 3. Germline values: CDR1 SGHAT, CDR2 FQNNGV. CDR3 in DNA: TGTGCCAGCAGCTTCGACAGGGGGTATGAAGCTTTCTTT. Amino acids: CASSFDRGYEAFF.

The table lists this clonotype with a few counts. CDR3 sequence reads: CASSLYVGTSNQPQHF. The CDR3 bases are TGTGCCAGCAGCTTATACGTGGGGACGAGCAATCAGCCCCAGCATTTT. V gene TRBV7-9 combines with J gene TRBJ1-5; tentatively, D is TRBD1 (5 bases). Deletions cut 2 bases from V and 1 base from J, with 12 bases between. CDR3 size: 16 residues. The germline V gene encodes CDR1 SEHNR and CDR2 FQNEAQ (reference sequence).

CDR3: CSARLGDSVHF. CDR3 DNA: TGCAGTGCCCGCCTGGGAGATTCGGTCCACTTT. The chain employs TRBV20-1 and TRBJ1-6; D call uncertain. The germline CDR1 and CDR2 sequences are DFQATT and SNEGSKA (reference sequence). The CDR3 sequence is 11 residues long. Trimming cost V 6 bases and J 17 bases, with 17 bases left between them.

The chain employs TRBV20-1 and TRBJ1-2; TRBD1 agrees at 8 bases. Germline loops: CDR1 DFQATT, CDR2 SNEGSKA (reference sequence). V gave up 3 bases and J gave up 6 bases; unmatched junction bases: 3. This CDR3 comprises 12 residues. The CDR3 DNA reads as TGCAGTGCTAGGACAGGGGTTAATGGCTACACCTTC. It encodes CSARTGVNGYTF.

This rearrangement joins TRBV2 to TRBJ1-1; 7 bases line up with TRBD1. CDR3 length: 16 amino acids. The germline V gene encodes CDR1 SNHLY and CDR2 FYNNEI. Trimming cost V 5 bases and J 7 bases; bases outside gene matches: 16. CDR3 in DNA: TGTGCCAGCAGTTACCGAGGGGGCAGCCGGGGGGGTGAAGCTTTCTTT. Translating it yields CASSYRGGSRGGEAFF.

This clonotype was found once. V usage is TRBV7-8 and J usage is TRBJ1-3; no clear D gene. Trimming left V 4 bases short and J 1 base short, with 8 bases between. Germline V gene data show CDR1 as SGHVS and CDR2 as FQNEAQ. This CDR3 spans 14 amino acids. CDR3 DNA: TGTGCCAGCAGCTCCCGGGAATCTGGAAACACCATATATTTT. Translated: CASSSRESGNTIYF. Complete variable domain (other parts from reference TRBV7-8 and TRBJ1-3): GAGVSQSPRYKVAKRGQDVALRCDPISGHVSLFWYQQALGQGPEFLTYFQNEAQLDKSGLPSDRFFAERPEGSVSTLKIQRTQQEDSAVYLCASSSRESGNTIYFGEGSWLTVV.

This clonotype occurred a few times. The chain is built from TRBV12-3 or TRBV12-4 and TRBJ2-5; no firm D call. The CDR3 totals 13 residues. Trimming took 4 bases from V and 5 from J, leaving 11 bases between them. The CDR3 sequence: CASSYSLLETQYF. In DNA form, the CDR3 reads TGTGCCAGCAGTTACTCTTTGCTCGAGACCCAGTACTTC.

Points on this clonotype: This may come from a read error, since a much larger clone is one base off. The chain couples TRBV11-2 to TRBJ2-7, with no clear D. Germline loops: CDR1 SGHAT, CDR2 FQNNGV. The CDR3 extends over 15 amino acids. The DNA for the CDR3 is TGTGCCGGCAGCTTAGTTAACGCGGCAAACTACGAGCAGTACTTC. Translating it yields CAGSLVNAANYEQYF.

The chain links TRBV7-8 to TRBJ1-3; D gene unclear. This CDR3 region has 14 residues. Germline V CDR1 and CDR2: SGHVS, FQNEAQ. V lost 4 bases and J 4 bases, leaving 11 bases between the germline ends. The CDR3 reads CASSSRYRGNTIYF. The CDR3 nucleotides read TGTGCCAGCAGCTCGCGATACCGGGGAAACACCATATATTTT.

Of note for this clonotype: Germline and junction disagree at one end, which may indicate a read error. This chain connects TRBV2 to TRBJ1-1; tentatively, D is TRBD1 (6 bases). CDR1 SNHLY and CDR2 FYNNEI come from the germline V gene. The CDR3 loop spans 16 amino acids. As DNA, the CDR3 is TGTGCCAGCAGTTTTGGCGCCCCCGAGACAGCAATACGACAGGTCTTT. It specifies CASSFGAPETAIRQVF.

This clonotype was picked up a small number of times. CDR3 in DNA: TGCAGTGCTAGAGATGACCTAAACTATGGCTACACCTTC. Amino acid sequence: CSARDDLNYGYTF. V is TRBV20-1 and J is TRBJ1-2, with no clear D. Germline values: CDR1 DFQATT, CDR2 SNEGSKA (reference sequence). The CDR3 runs 13 residues. The V end was cut by 0 bases, the J end by 2 bases, with 7 bases between.

This chain joins TRBV19 and TRBJ1-5; 8 bases line up with TRBD1. Germline lookup yields CDR1 LNHDA and CDR2 SQIVND (reference sequence). Losses at the gene ends were 7 bases for V and 5 bases for J; bases not matched to a gene: 10. The CDR3 contains 15 residues. CDR3 nucleotide sequence: TGTGCCAGTAAACTTACAGGGGGGGCCGATCAGCCCCAGCATTTT. Residues: CASKLTGGADQPQHF.

This clonotype was recorded at least ten times. The genes are TRBV20-1 and TRBJ1-1; 9 nucleotides line up with TRBD1. Trimming took 4 bases from V and 3 from J; bases not matched to a gene: 3. There are 13 residues in the CDR3. Germline V gene sequence: CDR1 DFQATT, CDR2 SNEGSKA (reference sequence). CDR3 nucleotide sequence: TGCAGTGCTACCGACAGGGGGGACACTGAAGCTTTCTTT. Its translation is CSATDRGDTEAFF.

The chain uses TRBV12-3 or TRBV12-4 and TRBJ1-4, with D hard to call. CDR3 length: 13 amino acids. V gave up 4 bases and J gave up 5 bases, with 8 bases separating them. The CDR3 sequence is CASSSDANEKLFF. In DNA, the CDR3 is TGTGCCAGCAGTTCGGACGCCAATGAAAAACTGTTTTTT.

About this clonotype itself: A much more abundant neighbour one base away suggests this may be a read error. The V call is TRBV7-9, the J call TRBJ1-1, with D unclear. Germline V gene data show CDR1 as SEHNR and CDR2 as FQNEAQ (reference sequence). The CDR3 is made up of 13 amino acids. CDR3 DNA sequence: TGTGCCAGCAGGCTCATCTCGGGCACTGAAGCTTCCTTT. It is translated as CASRLISGTEASF.

This clonotype has a handful of counts. This chain connects TRBV2 to TRBJ1-6; a weak D match, TRBD1 (6 bases). Trimming shortened V by 6 bases and J by 7 bases, and 16 bases separated the two germline ends. CDR3 size: 15 residues. Germline-derived CDR1 and CDR2 are SNHLY and FYNNEI. CDR3 amino acids: CASRLPGQWNSPLHF. The CDR3 coding sequence is TGTGCCAGCAGACTGCCGGGACAATGGAATTCACCCCTCCACTTT.

The chain joins TRBV11-1 to TRBJ2-5; D possibly corresponds to TRBD2 (6 bases). Trimming stripped 5 bases from V and 4 bases from J, with 17 bases between. The CDR3 contains 15 residues. The germline V gene encodes CDR1 SGHAT and CDR2 FQDESV (reference sequence). This chain's CDR3 is CASSHGMAGSETQYF. The DNA of the CDR3 is TGTGCCAGCAGCCATGGGATGGCGGGATCAGAGACCCAGTACTTC.

This clonotype was recorded many times. This chain links TRBV29-1 with TRBJ2-7; 8 bases map to TRBD2. Germline trimming cut 5 bases from V and 2 bases from J; bases unmatched to any gene: 5. Germline CDR1 reads SQVTM; CDR2 reads ANQGSEA. The length of the CDR3 is 13 residues. The CDR3 region has the DNA TGCAGCGTTCTGACTAGCGCAACCTACGAGCAGTACTTC. It is translated as CSVLTSATYEQYF.

This chain links TRBV29-1 with TRBJ2-7, with a weak D call TRBD1 (6 bases). The germline V gene encodes CDR1 SQVTM and CDR2 ANQGSEA. V gave up 7 bases and J gave up 6 bases, with 19 bases separating them. The CDR3 runs to 13 residues. The CDR3 region is CSGATGLGGEQYF. The DNA for the CDR3 is TGCAGCGGCGCTACAGGGTTAGGAGGCGAGCAGTACTTC.

The V gene is TRBV7-2, the J gene TRBJ1-3; the match to TRBD1 covers 7 bases. This CDR3 has 15 residues. CDR1 SGHTA and CDR2 FQGNSA come from the germline V gene. The V segment lost 5 bases and the J segment 0 bases; nucleotides outside the gene matches: 4. The DNA for the CDR3 is TGTGCCAGCAGCCTTCCAGGGGGCTCTGGAAACACCATATATTTT. Translation gives CASSLPGGSGNTIYF.

V is TRBV7-9 and J is TRBJ1-1; D unresolved. Trimming removed 1 base from V and 10 bases from J, with 13 bases in between. Germline V CDR1 and CDR2: SEHNR, FQNEAQ (reference sequence). The CDR3 runs to 13 residues. The DNA of the CDR3 is TGTGCCAGCAGCTTAGTCCTGCTTGGGTCAGCTTTCTTT. As protein: CASSLVLLGSAFF.

This chain connects TRBV20-1 to TRBJ1-4; 7 bases map to TRBD1. Losses at the gene ends were 5 bases for V and 7 bases for J; bases not matched to a gene: 16. Germline-derived CDR1 and CDR2 are DFQATT and SNEGSKA (reference sequence). The CDR3 runs to 16 residues. The CDR3: CSARAPVAGGTEKLFF. In nucleotides, the CDR3 is TGCAGTGCTCGGGCCCCAGTGGCAGGGGGAACTGAAAAACTGTTTTTT.

This clonotype was recorded at least ten times. The CDR3, as DNA: TGCAGCGTTGTGGCTACCTCCTACGAGCAGTACTTC. Protein product: CSVVATSYEQYF. The chain has TRBV29-1 and TRBJ2-7; D not resolved. Germline CDR1 SQVTM, CDR2 ANQGSEA. Deletions cut 4 bases from V and 0 bases from J, with 7 bases between. CDR3 size: 12 residues.

The gene calls are TRBV6-5 and TRBJ1-4, with D possibly being TRBD1 (5 bases). Germline CDR1 reads MNHEY; CDR2 reads SVGAGI. V was clipped by 3 bases and J by 6 bases, with 11 bases between them. This CDR3 comprises 14 residues. The CDR3 region is CASSYQGTYEKLFF. Here the CDR3 DNA reads TGTGCCAGCAGTTATCAGGGAACGTATGAAAAACTGTTTTTT.

Remarks on this clonotype: This may stem from a read error, because a much larger clone lies one nucleotide away. The rearrangement links TRBV6-5 to TRBJ1-2, with 7 bases aligning to TRBD1. This CDR3 contains 14 residues. Germline V gene sequence: CDR1 MNHEY, CDR2 SVGAGI. CDR3 protein: CAISGTDQNYGYTF. CDR3 DNA: TGTGCCATCAGTGGGACAGATCAGAACTATGGCTACACCTTC.